The following is a T cell receptor (beta chain) sequence with its context. The sample originates from a study of CD8 T cells in Susac syndrome. CDR3 size: 15 residues. The V gene's germline CDR1 is MNHEY and CDR2 SVGEGT. The junction had 6 bases not matched to a gene; V was cut back by 2 bases and J by 5 bases. Negative isolation was used for CD8+ and CD4+ T cells, and FACS enrichment was applied to TEMRA cells. cDNA came from roughly 0.53 to 1 ug RNA primed by random hexamers. TCRdb reprocessed the immunoSEQ multiplex PCR reads via MiXCR and lists one record per CDR3 protein. This sample has about 300,000 distinct CDR3 sequences; over 75% occur once, and the top ten carry 0.2% to 0.25%.

What was sequenced was CD8+ T cells from PBMCs. The receptor was derived from a human donor with multiple sclerosis. The J gene is TRBJ2-7, the V gene TRBV6-2 or TRBV6-3, with 10 bases aligning to TRBD2. This chain's CDR3 is CASSYDLAGVDEQYF. Here the CDR3 DNA reads TGTGCCAGCAGTTACGACCTAGCGGGAGTGGACGAGCAGTACTTC.